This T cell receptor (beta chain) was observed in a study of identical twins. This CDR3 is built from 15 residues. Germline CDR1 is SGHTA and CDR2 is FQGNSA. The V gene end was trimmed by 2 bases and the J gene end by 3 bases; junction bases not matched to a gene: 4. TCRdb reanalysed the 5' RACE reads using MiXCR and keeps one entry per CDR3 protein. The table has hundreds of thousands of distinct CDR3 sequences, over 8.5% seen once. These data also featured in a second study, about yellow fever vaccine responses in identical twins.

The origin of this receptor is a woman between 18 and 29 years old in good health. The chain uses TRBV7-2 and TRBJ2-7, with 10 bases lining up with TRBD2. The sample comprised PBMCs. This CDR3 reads CASSLRRTSGYEQYF. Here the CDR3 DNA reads TGTGCCAGCAGCTTACGGAGGACTAGCGGCTACGAGCAGTACTTC. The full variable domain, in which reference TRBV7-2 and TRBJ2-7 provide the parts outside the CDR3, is GAGVSQSPSNKVTEKGKDVELRCDPISGHTALYWYRQSLGQGLEFLIYFQGNSAPDKSGLPSDRFSAERTGGSVSTLTIQRTQQEDSAVYLCASSLRRTSGYEQYFGPGTRLTVT.